This paragraph reports one T cell receptor beta chain. The target antigen is unknown. Clones were sequenced by immunoSEQ multiplex PCR, and TCRdb holds only the in-frame ones, with some missing. The data show 45,000 to 60,000 clones, 85% to 90% seen once. Germline V lookup: CDR1 SGHAT, CDR2 FQNNGV. V was pared by 5 bases and J by 10 bases, with 4 bases of the junction left unmatched. The CDR3 length is 13 residues. This sample is drawn from a study of PD-L1 blockade in urothelial cancer. Overall study: Analyses were performed on blood at 3 weeks after treatment start (the second dose) and at 6 weeks. Each blood sample yielded a median of about 150,000 T cells. Study-wide results and caveats: When pretreatment blood TCR clonality was below the median, it predicted better survival.

Time point defined: pretreatment peripheral blood. Diagnoses among patients were locally advanced or metastatic urothelial carcinoma. The J gene is TRBJ2-1, the V gene TRBV11-2, with 11 bases aligning to TRBD2. Sequenced material: PBMCs, taken around atezolizumab (anti-PD-L1) treatment. This clonotype was sampled from a man aged 65 to 79 with urothelial cancer. DNA of the CDR3: TGTGCCAGCAGCCCTGGGACTAGCGGAGAGCAGTTCTTC. It is translated as CASSPGTSGEQFF.